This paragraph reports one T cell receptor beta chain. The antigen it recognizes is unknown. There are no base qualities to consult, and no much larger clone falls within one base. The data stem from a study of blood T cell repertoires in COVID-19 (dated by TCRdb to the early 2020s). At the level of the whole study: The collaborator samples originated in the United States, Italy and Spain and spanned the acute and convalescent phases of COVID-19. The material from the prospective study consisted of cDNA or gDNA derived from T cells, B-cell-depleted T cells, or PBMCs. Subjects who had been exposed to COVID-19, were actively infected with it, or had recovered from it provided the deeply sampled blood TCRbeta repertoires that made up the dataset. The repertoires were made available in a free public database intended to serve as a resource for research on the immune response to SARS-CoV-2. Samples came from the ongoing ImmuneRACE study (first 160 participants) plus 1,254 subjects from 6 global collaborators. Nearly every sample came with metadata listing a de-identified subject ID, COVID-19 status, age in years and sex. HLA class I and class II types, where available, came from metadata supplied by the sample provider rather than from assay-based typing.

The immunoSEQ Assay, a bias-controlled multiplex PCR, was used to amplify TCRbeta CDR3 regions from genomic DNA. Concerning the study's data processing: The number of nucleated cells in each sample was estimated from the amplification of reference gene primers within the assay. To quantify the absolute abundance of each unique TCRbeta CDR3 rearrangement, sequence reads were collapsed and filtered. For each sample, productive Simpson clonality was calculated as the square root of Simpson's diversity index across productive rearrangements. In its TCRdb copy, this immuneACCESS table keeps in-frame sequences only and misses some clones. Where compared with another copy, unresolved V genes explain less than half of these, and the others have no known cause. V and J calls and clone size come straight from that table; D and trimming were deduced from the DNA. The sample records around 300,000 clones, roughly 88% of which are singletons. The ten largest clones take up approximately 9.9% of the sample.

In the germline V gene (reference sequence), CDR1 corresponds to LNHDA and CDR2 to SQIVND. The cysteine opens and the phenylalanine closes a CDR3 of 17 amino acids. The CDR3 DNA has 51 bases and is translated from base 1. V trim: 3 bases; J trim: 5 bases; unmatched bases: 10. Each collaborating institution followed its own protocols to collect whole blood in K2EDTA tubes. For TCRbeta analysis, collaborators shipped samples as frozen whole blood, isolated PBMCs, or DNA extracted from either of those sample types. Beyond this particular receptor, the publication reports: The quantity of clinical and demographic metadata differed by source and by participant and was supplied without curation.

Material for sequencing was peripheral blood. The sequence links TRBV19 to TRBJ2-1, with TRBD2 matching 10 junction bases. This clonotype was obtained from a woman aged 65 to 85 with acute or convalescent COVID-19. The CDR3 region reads CASSIVASGGLNNEQFF. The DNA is TGTGCCAGTAGTATTGTGGCTAGCGGGGGCCTTAACAATGAGCAGTTCTTC.